This TCR beta chain appears in the sequencing data of a study of cytomegalovirus exposure and HLA in healthy donors. General study findings and limits: TCR beta chains numbering more than 150 were designated cytomegalovirus-associated.

Assay: immunoSEQ multiplex PCR; the TCRdb copy retains only in-frame clones and omits some. This sample has tens of thousands of clones; about 91% occur once, and the top ten carry roughly 3.1%. Separate from the approximately 670-subject first cohort, the roughly 130-subject validation cohort was the one that the donors belonged to. With regard to this clone: Its antigen is as yet unknown.

The CDR3 runs 16 residues. After removal of 3 bases from V and 8 bases from J, the junction contained 11 bases not matched to a gene. Germline V gives CDR1 KGHSH, CDR2 LQKENI. The TCR was taken from a man aged 18 to 35 in good health and CMV-seronegative. Sequences were obtained from PBMCs. This chain connects TRBV18 to TRBJ1-4; 8 nucleotides line up with TRBD1. DNA of the CDR3: TGTGCCAGCTCACCGAACAGCCTAGGGACAGGCGAAAAACTGTTTTTT. Its translation is CASSPNSLGTGEKLFF.